The source of this TCR beta chain is a study of blood T cell repertoires in COVID-19. Study details: Whether acute or convalescent, the COVID-19 samples came from the United States, Italy and Spain.

In the case of this clone: The same CDR3 arises from other DNA sequences in this sample as well.

Profiling relied on immunoSEQ multiplex PCR, and the TCRdb table lists in-frame clones only, not all of them. Of tens of thousands of clones listed, 80% are singletons. Sequencing input: peripheral blood. The receptor comes from a man in his sixties or seventies with acute or convalescent COVID-19.

The CDR3 sequence: CASSPDRGQGNTIYF. In nucleotides, the CDR3 is TGTGCCAGCAGCCCTGACAGGGGGCAAGGAAACACCATATATTTT. The chain links TRBV7-2 to TRBJ1-3, with TRBD1 matching over 10 bases. The V gene end was trimmed by 5 bases and the J gene end by 4 bases; junction bases not matched to a gene: 5. CDR3 length equals 15 residues. From germline, CDR1 is SGHTA and CDR2 FQGNSA.